The TCR beta chain described here comes from a study of blood T cell repertoires in COVID-19. The overall study: Both acute and convalescent COVID-19 samples were obtained from the United States, Italy and Spain. From T cells, B-cell-depleted T cells, or PBMCs came the material, which was cDNA or gDNA.

The CDR3 covers 14 residues. Germline values: CDR1 LGHDT, CDR2 YNNKEL (reference sequence). The ends were cut back, 1 base at V and 1 base at J, with 8 bases in the middle. This clone was observed a few times. Per the authors' pipeline: The assay estimated nucleated cells by amplifying reference gene primers. Libraries were prepared by immunoSEQ multiplex PCR; TCRdb keeps only in-frame clonotypes and omits some of them. V and J calls plus clone size are reproduced from that table; the DNA served to infer D and trimming. Found here are some 100,000 clones, 80% of them singletons; the top ten hold less than 35%.

Sequenced: peripheral blood. The sequence was obtained from a man between 65 and 85 years old with active or convalescent COVID-19. The genes are TRBV3-1 (or the pseudogene TRBV3-2) and TRBJ2-7; tentatively, D is TRBD1 (5 bases). CDR3: CASSQGGRSYEQYF. Written as DNA, the CDR3 is TGTGCCAGCAGCCAAGGGGGCCGGTCCTACGAGCAGTACTTC.